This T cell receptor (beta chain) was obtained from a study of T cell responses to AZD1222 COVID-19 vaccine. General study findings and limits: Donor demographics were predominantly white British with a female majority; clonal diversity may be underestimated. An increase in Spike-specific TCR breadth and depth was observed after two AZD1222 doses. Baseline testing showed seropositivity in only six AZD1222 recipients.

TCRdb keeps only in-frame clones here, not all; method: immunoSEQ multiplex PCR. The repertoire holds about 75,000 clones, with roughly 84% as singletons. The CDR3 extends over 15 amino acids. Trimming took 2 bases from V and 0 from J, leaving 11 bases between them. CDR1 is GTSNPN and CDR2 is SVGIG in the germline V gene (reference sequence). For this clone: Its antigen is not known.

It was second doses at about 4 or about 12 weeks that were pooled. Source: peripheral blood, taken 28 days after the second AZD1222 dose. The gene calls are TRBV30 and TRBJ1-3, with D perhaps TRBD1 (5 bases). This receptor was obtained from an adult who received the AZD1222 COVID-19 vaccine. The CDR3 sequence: CAWSRDGLSGNTIYF. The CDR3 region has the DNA TGTGCCTGGAGTCGGGACGGCCTCTCTGGAAACACCATATATTTT.